Listed below are T cell receptor beta chains from one sample, sequenced in a study of T cell repertoires in cytomegalovirus infection. Each CDR3 protein is one row after TCRdb ran MiXCR on the reads. Of around 130,000 distinct CDR3 sequences listed, about 24% are singletons. These TCRs are of unknown antigen specificity. Sequenced: PBMCs, sequenced either directly or after in vitro stimulation (not recorded which). All receptors derive from a human donor in good health (CMV status not recorded). Some clones in this sample may be carry-over from other donors' samples. The CDR3 runs from the conserved cysteine through the conserved F or W. The D gene is left open where the match is weak. Some rows have no size entry. The others give once, few or many, or a class for an expanded clone.

len: 13
abundance: once
v_gene: TRBV6-2/TRBV6-3
d_gene: NA
j_gene: TRBJ2-2
CDR3aa: CASRTTRAGELFF
CDR3nt: TGTGCCAGCAGAACCACTAGAGCCGGGGAGCTGTTTTTT

len: 17
abundance: NA
v_gene: TRBV6-2/TRBV6-3
d_gene: TRBD2
j_gene: TRBJ2-1
CDR3aa: CASRALGLAASYNKQFF
CDR3nt: TGTGCCAGCAGAGCCTTAGGTCTAGCGGCTTCCTACAATAAGCAGTTCTTC

len: 16
abundance: NA
v_gene: TRBV6-2/TRBV6-3
d_gene: NA
j_gene: TRBJ2-3
CDR3aa: CASSYSAGLSTDTQYF
CDR3nt: TGTGCCAGCAGTTACTCGGCGGGACTCAGCACAGATACGCAGTATTTT

len: 14
abundance: many
v_gene: TRBV7-9
d_gene: TRBD1
j_gene: TRBJ2-5
CDR3aa: CASSLRQGMETQYF
CDR3nt: TGTGCCAGCAGCTTAAGACAGGGTATGGAGACCCAGTACTTC

len: 16
abundance: few
v_gene: TRBV10-3
d_gene: TRBD2
j_gene: TRBJ2-2
CDR3aa: CAISDPTSGRAGELFF
CDR3nt: TGTGCCATCAGTGACCCGACTAGCGGGAGGGCCGGGGAGCTGTTTTTT

len: 12
abundance: NA
v_gene: TRBV5-1
d_gene: TRBD1
j_gene: TRBJ1-2
CDR3aa: CASKIEGAGYTF
CDR3nt: TGCGCCAGCAAGATAGAGGGGGCCGGCTACACCTTC

len: 22
abundance: NA
v_gene: TRBV27
d_gene: NA
j_gene: TRBJ1-1
CDR3aa: CASSPRSPGSQTGVIMNTEAFF
CDR3nt: TGTGCCAGCAGTCCGAGATCCCCGGGCTCTCAAACTGGGGTTATAATGAACACTGAAGCTTTCTTT

len: 16
abundance: few
v_gene: TRBV7-4
d_gene: TRBD1
j_gene: TRBJ2-2
CDR3aa: CASSSRTGENTGELFF
CDR3nt: TGTGCCAGCAGCTCTCGGACAGGGGAGAACACCGGGGAGCTGTTTTTT

len: 13
abundance: few
v_gene: TRBV18
d_gene: TRBD1
j_gene: TRBJ2-5
CDR3aa: CASSLTGAETQYF
CDR3nt: TGTGCCAGCTCGTTGACAGGGGCGGAGACCCAGTACTTC

len: 14
abundance: many
v_gene: TRBV7-2
d_gene: TRBD2
j_gene: TRBJ2-7
CDR3aa: CASSATSGTYEQYF
CDR3nt: TGTGCCAGCAGCGCGACTAGCGGAACCTACGAGCAGTACTTC

len: 13
abundance: few
v_gene: TRBV10-2
d_gene: NA
j_gene: TRBJ1-1
CDR3aa: CASSEQGGTEAFF
CDR3nt: TGCGCCAGCAGTGAGCAAGGGGGCACTGAAGCTTTCTTT

len: 13
abundance: NA
v_gene: TRBV20-1
d_gene: TRBD2
j_gene: TRBJ2-4
CDR3aa: CSAPDGGGNIQYF
CDR3nt: TGCAGTGCTCCCGATGGGGGGGGAAACATTCAGTACTTC

len: 13
abundance: many
v_gene: TRBV6-5
d_gene: TRBD2
j_gene: TRBJ2-7
CDR3aa: CGTGRGYGYEQYF
CDR3nt: TGTGGCACCGGGAGGGGCTATGGCTACGAGCAGTACTTC

len: 14
abundance: NA
v_gene: TRBV25-1
d_gene: TRBD1
j_gene: TRBJ2-7
CDR3aa: CASSRGQGVYEQYF
CDR3nt: TGTGCCAGCAGTCGTGGACAGGGGGTGTACGAGCAGTACTTC

len: 15
abundance: NA
v_gene: TRBV7-2
d_gene: NA
j_gene: TRBJ2-3
CDR3aa: CASSLARQRTDTQYF
CDR3nt: TGTGCCAGCAGCTTAGCTCGACAGCGCACAGATACGCAGTATTTT

len: 13
abundance: few
v_gene: TRBV24-1
d_gene: NA
j_gene: TRBJ2-1
CDR3aa: CATSDLSSNEQFF
CDR3nt: TGTGCCACCAGTGATTTGAGTTCGAATGAGCAGTTCTTC

len: 13
abundance: NA
v_gene: TRBV6-6
d_gene: NA
j_gene: TRBJ2-1
CDR3aa: CASNDPRPHGWFF
CDR3nt: TGTGCCAGCAACGACCCAAGGCCTCACGGGTGGTTCTTC

len: 15
abundance: NA
v_gene: TRBV29-1
d_gene: NA
j_gene: TRBJ1-2
CDR3aa: CSVPSIDGGFYGYTF
CDR3nt: TGCAGCGTTCCCTCAATAGACGGCGGATTTTATGGCTACACCTTC

len: 13
abundance: NA
v_gene: TRBV24-1
d_gene: NA
j_gene: TRBJ2-2
CDR3aa: CATSDTNTGELFF
CDR3nt: TGTGCCACCAGTGATACGAACACCGGGGAGCTGTTTTTT

len: 15
abundance: many
v_gene: TRBV7-9
d_gene: NA
j_gene: TRBJ1-1
CDR3aa: CASSLGRETRTEAFF
CDR3nt: TGTGCCAGCAGCTTAGGTAGAGAGACACGTACTGAAGCTTTCTTT

len: 14
abundance: few
v_gene: TRBV13
d_gene: NA
j_gene: TRBJ2-5
CDR3aa: CASSLDGVGETQYF
CDR3nt: TGTGCCAGCAGCTTAGACGGGGTAGGGGAGACCCAGTACTTC

len: 15
abundance: many
v_gene: TRBV7-2
d_gene: NA
j_gene: TRBJ2-3
CDR3aa: CASSLRRDGTDTQYF
CDR3nt: TGTGCCAGCAGCTTACGCAGGGACGGCACAGATACGCAGTATTTT

len: 15
abundance: NA
v_gene: TRBV19
d_gene: TRBD2
j_gene: TRBJ2-1
CDR3aa: CASNPGTTIDNEQFF
CDR3nt: TGTGCCAGTAATCCCGGGACTACCATAGACAATGAGCAGTTCTTC

len: 15
abundance: many
v_gene: TRBV12-3/TRBV12-4
d_gene: NA
j_gene: TRBJ2-3
CDR3aa: CASRGTAQRTDTQYF
CDR3nt: TGTGCCAGCAGGGGGACTGCCCAAAGGACAGATACGCAGTATTTT

len: 16
abundance: many
v_gene: TRBV7-2
d_gene: TRBD2
j_gene: TRBJ2-5
CDR3aa: CASSPEGRRGQETQYF
CDR3nt: TGTGCCAGCAGCCCAGAAGGCCGGCGGGGGCAAGAGACCCAGTACTTC

len: 15
abundance: few
v_gene: TRBV7-6
d_gene: NA
j_gene: TRBJ1-1
CDR3aa: CASSLAPSMNTEAFF
CDR3nt: TGTGCCAGCAGCTTAGCTCCCTCCATGAACACTGAAGCTTTCTTT

len: 12
abundance: many
v_gene: TRBV7-9
d_gene: NA
j_gene: TRBJ1-2
CDR3aa: CASSQGNYGYTF
CDR3nt: TGTGCCAGCAGCCAGGGGAACTATGGCTACACCTTC

len: 16
abundance: few
v_gene: TRBV28
d_gene: NA
j_gene: TRBJ1-1
CDR3aa: CASRKMQGQEDTEAFF
CDR3nt: TGTGCCAGCAGGAAAATGCAGGGGCAGGAGGACACTGAAGCTTTCTTT

len: 14
abundance: NA
v_gene: TRBV5-4
d_gene: NA
j_gene: TRBJ2-1
CDR3aa: CASSLGGLGNTEFF
CDR3nt: TGTGCCAGCAGCTTGGGGGGACTGGGGAATACGGAGTTCTTC

len: 14
abundance: few
v_gene: TRBV5-1
d_gene: TRBD1
j_gene: TRBJ2-2
CDR3aa: CASSPTGFAGELFF
CDR3nt: TGCGCCAGCAGTCCGACAGGGTTTGCCGGGGAGCTGTTTTTT

len: 14
abundance: once
v_gene: TRBV7-6
d_gene: NA
j_gene: TRBJ2-7
CDR3aa: CASSSGRDGMEQYF
CDR3nt: TGTGCCAGCAGCTCTGGACGAGACGGGATGGAGCAGTACTTC

len: 13
abundance: few
v_gene: TRBV12-3/TRBV12-4
d_gene: TRBD1
j_gene: TRBJ1-5
CDR3aa: CASSATGDQPQHF
CDR3nt: TGTGCCAGCAGTGCGACAGGGGACCAGCCCCAGCATTTT

len: 14
abundance: few
v_gene: TRBV7-2
d_gene: TRBD2
j_gene: TRBJ2-1
CDR3aa: CASSLTSGRNEQFF
CDR3nt: TGTGCCAGCAGCTTAACTAGCGGGAGGAATGAGCAGTTCTTC

len: 15
abundance: many
v_gene: TRBV7-2
d_gene: NA
j_gene: TRBJ2-1
CDR3aa: CASSIGRGWGKEQFF
CDR3nt: TGTGCCAGCAGCATAGGAAGGGGGTGGGGTAAAGAGCAGTTCTTC

len: 13
abundance: NA
v_gene: TRBV20-1
d_gene: NA
j_gene: TRBJ1-2
CDR3aa: CSASGRSLRGYTF
CDR3nt: TGCAGTGCTAGTGGCAGGTCCCTGAGGGGCTACACCTTC

len: 15
abundance: NA
v_gene: TRBV28
d_gene: TRBD2
j_gene: TRBJ2-7
CDR3aa: CASRPALAENYEQYF
CDR3nt: TGTGCCAGCAGACCTGCCCTAGCGGAGAATTACGAGCAGTACTTC

len: 14
abundance: many
v_gene: TRBV12-3/TRBV12-4
d_gene: NA
j_gene: TRBJ1-1
CDR3aa: CASSLGAGNTEAFF
CDR3nt: TGTGCCAGCAGTTTAGGGGCAGGTAACACTGAAGCTTTCTTT

len: 14
abundance: NA
v_gene: TRBV7-8
d_gene: NA
j_gene: TRBJ2-5
CDR3aa: CASSLVRAQETQYF
CDR3nt: TGTGCCAGCAGCTTAGTCAGGGCCCAAGAGACCCAGTACTTC

len: 13
abundance: NA
v_gene: TRBV6-6
d_gene: TRBD2
j_gene: TRBJ2-1
CDR3aa: CASWTSGMREQFF
CDR3nt: TGTGCCAGTTGGACTAGCGGGATGAGAGAGCAGTTCTTC

len: 13
abundance: many
v_gene: TRBV7-2
d_gene: NA
j_gene: TRBJ1-2
CDR3aa: CASSFYSDYGYTF
CDR3nt: TGTGCCAGCAGCTTTTATTCAGACTATGGCTACACCTTC

len: 13
abundance: many
v_gene: TRBV20-1
d_gene: NA
j_gene: TRBJ2-3
CDR3aa: CSATSDFTDTQYF
CDR3nt: TGCAGTGCTACTAGCGACTTCACAGATACGCAGTATTTT

len: 13
abundance: many
v_gene: TRBV28
d_gene: TRBD1
j_gene: TRBJ2-5
CDR3aa: CASSHRGRETQYF
CDR3nt: TGTGCCAGCAGTCACAGGGGGAGGGAGACCCAGTACTTC